A selection of T cell receptor beta chains follows, all from one sample in a study of a mutant IDH1 vaccine in newly diagnosed glioma. Profiled with immunoSEQ multiplex PCR; TCRdb holds only in-frame clones, not every one. The data show roughly 71,000 clones, around 85% seen once. The sample here was PBMCs, taken from a glioma patient treated with radiotherapy, temozolomide or both. The receptors stem from a man aged 25-45 years with glioma. Both conserved end residues are part of each CDR3. A D gene is named only where the DNA matches it firmly. Not all rows give a size; the values are once, few, many and, for expanded clones, a class.

j_call d_call clone_size v_call cdr3_nt cdr3_aa
TRBJ1-5 NA NA TRBV27 TGTGCCAGCAGCCAGTTTGGGGTTATGAATCAGCCCCAGCATTTT CASSQFGVMNQPQHF
TRBJ2-5 NA NA TRBV25-1 TGTGCCAGCAGTGGGGGGGCAGGGAGGGAGACCCAGTACTTC CASSGGAGRETQYF
TRBJ1-4 NA NA TRBV6-6 TGTGCCAGCAAGTACGGAACAACTAATGAAAAACTGTTTTTT CASKYGTTNEKLFF
TRBJ1-3 NA NA TRBV7-2 TGTGCCAGCAGCTTCCCCCCCGGGAACACCATATATTTT CASSFPPGNTIYF
TRBJ2-5 TRBD1 NA TRBV5-4 TGTGCCAGCAGCTTGAAGGACAGGGGCTCGGAGACCCAGTACTTC CASSLKDRGSETQYF
TRBJ2-1 TRBD2 once TRBV2 TGTGCCACGTACTCCTTTAGCGGGGGCCCCTACAATGAGCAGTTCTTC CATYSFSGGPYNEQFF
TRBJ2-5 NA once TRBV7-9 TGTGCCAGCAGCTTAGCGGGACGGCCGCAAGAGACCCAGTACTTC CASSLAGRPQETQYF
TRBJ2-6 NA NA TRBV28 TGTGCCAGCAGTTTATGGGCCCTGGGAGCTGGGGCCAACGTCCTGACTTTC CASSLWALGAGANVLTF
TRBJ2-1 TRBD2 NA TRBV27 TGTGCCAGCAGCCTCACCGGGACTAGCGGCCATGAGCAGTTCTTC CASSLTGTSGHEQFF
TRBJ2-7 NA NA TRBV10-3 TGTGCCATCACTCGGGGAGTTACGTCCTACGAGCAGTACTTC CAITRGVTSYEQYF
TRBJ1-2 NA NA TRBV29-1 TGCAGCGTACCAACGGCTGTTGACTATGGCTACACCTTC CSVPTAVDYGYTF
TRBJ1-4 TRBD1 NA TRBV15 TGTGCCACCAGCAGAGAAGACAGGGGGCGTGATGAAAAACTGTTTTTT CATSREDRGRDEKLFF
TRBJ1-3 TRBD1 NA TRBV7-8 TGTGCCAGCAGCCCACGGGACAGGAAACTCTCTGGAAACACCATATATTTT CASSPRDRKLSGNTIYF
TRBJ2-2 NA once TRBV19 TGTGTCAGTAGTGTCAGGGTCTTTATGGTTTATACCGGGGAGCTGTTTTTT CVSSVRVFMVYTGELFF
TRBJ1-2 TRBD1 NA TRBV7-8 TGTGCCAGCAGCCCTGGACAGGGATATGGCTACACCTTC CASSPGQGYGYTF
TRBJ2-3 NA NA TRBV6-6 TGTGCCAGCAGCCCGGGGGATACGCAGTATTTT CASSPGDTQYF
TRBJ1-5 TRBD1 NA TRBV11-2 TGTGCCAGCAGTCAGGGGACAGGACACAATCAGCCCCAGCATTTT CASSQGTGHNQPQHF
TRBJ1-5 NA NA TRBV11-2 TGTGCCAGCAGCCGTTCAGGGGACACTGGGACCAATCAGCCCCAGCATTTT CASSRSGDTGTNQPQHF
TRBJ2-1 NA once TRBV5-1 TGCGCCAGCAGCTGGGGGTCAAGGGGCGAAGTCCCCAGGGAATATGAGCAGTTCTTC CASSWGSRGEVPREYEQFF
TRBJ1-4 NA NA TRBV6-5 TGTGCCTCGGGCGTGCTCGGCTCAACTAATGAAAAACTGTTTTTT CASGVLGSTNEKLFF
TRBJ1-5 NA NA TRBV19 TGTGCCAGTAGTATAGTAGTCGGATTTATGGGCAATCAGCCCCAGCATTTT CASSIVVGFMGNQPQHF
TRBJ1-1 NA NA TRBV5-6 TGTGCCAGCAGCTTAATACAGGGCAAGCAGAACACTGAAGCTTTCTTT CASSLIQGKQNTEAFF
TRBJ1-1 NA NA TRBV11-2 TGTGCCAGCAGGCAAAACAGGGAGAACACTGAAGCTTTCTTT CASRQNRENTEAFF